The subject of this entry is one T cell receptor beta chain. The antigen is unknown. These data originate in a study of CD4+ T cells in melanoma. Study outcomes and limitations: A reported correlation linked neoantigen-specific CD4+ T cells to CD8+, macrophage and B cell function. In melanoma, neoantigen-specific CD4+ T cells reportedly differed in differentiation state.

Data came from immunoSEQ multiplex PCR; TCRdb stores just in-frame clones and leaves some out. This repertoire shows roughly 20,000 clones, roughly four fifths found once; its top ten account for less than 4.5%. Between the trimmed V and J ends, which lost 0 bases and 2 bases, there was a span of 12 bases. The CDR3 extends over 16 amino acids. CDR1 and CDR2 from the germline V gene are SGHTS and YDEGEE. Sequenced material: cells from a culture (not recorded whether cultured in vitro). The TCR was taken from a human donor with melanoma. The chain recombines TRBV5-8 with TRBJ1-3; D gene ambiguous. The CDR3 sequence is CASSLVAAGTGNTIYF. In DNA, the CDR3 is TGTGCCAGCAGCTTGGTGGCGGCAGGAACTGGAAACACCATATATTTT.